The 19 T cell receptor beta chains reported below all come from one sample, sequenced in a study of molecular identifiers for immune sequencing clone quantification. TCRdb reprocessed the PCR reads with MiXCR, giving one entry per CDR3 protein. The sample has approximately 9,400 distinct CDR3 sequences; 21% are singletons. What was sequenced was naive CD8+ T cells from blood, with Jurkat cell RNA spiked in. The subset denotes: FACS-sorted CD8+CD4-CCR7+CD45RA+ naive T cells. All receptors come from a human donor in good health. Some libraries in this study had Jurkat cell RNA spiked in.

By share, this clonotype ranks as medium-sized. The chain couples TRBV7-9 to TRBJ1-4; no firm D call. Germline CDR1 SEHNR, CDR2 FQNEAQ (reference sequence). Trimming shortened V by 4 bases and J by 8 bases, and 8 bases separated the two germline ends. The CDR3 has 12 amino acids. The CDR3 DNA reads TGTGCCAGCAGCTCCCCGCTGGAAAAACTGTTTTTT. Residues: CASSSPLEKLFF.

This clonotype is medium-sized (0.01 to 0.1%) by share. V usage is TRBV6-5 and J usage is TRBJ2-7, with a tentative D call TRBD1 (6 bases). CDR1 and CDR2 from the germline V gene are MNHEY and SVGAGI. Trimming took off 2 bases at V and 7 bases at J, with 15 bases between the two ends. The CDR3 is 14 amino acids. CDR3 sequence: CASSYTRSGTEQYF. For the CDR3, the DNA is TGTGCCAGCAGTTACACGAGATCGGGGACAGAGCAGTACTTC.

This clonotype came up many times. The CDR3 reads CASSLGVYSNQPQHF. Here the CDR3 DNA reads TGTGCCAGCAGCTTGGGAGTTTATAGCAATCAGCCCCAGCATTTT. V is TRBV5-5 and J is TRBJ1-5, with unresolved D. The CDR3 loop spans 15 amino acids. Trimming shortened V by 0 bases and J by 0 bases, and 7 bases separated the two germline ends. Germline loops: CDR1 SGHKS, CDR2 YYEKEE (reference sequence).

Sample share makes this clonotype medium-sized (0.01 to 0.1%). The gene calls are TRBV28 and TRBJ1-5; D not certain. The CDR3 covers 13 residues. V lost 2 bases and J lost 3, with 5 bases in between. Per the germline V gene, CDR1 is MDHEN and CDR2 is SYDVKM. The CDR3 sequence: CASSLRNNQPQHF. The CDR3 region has the DNA TGTGCCAGCAGTTTACGAAACAATCAGCCCCAGCATTTT.

This clonotype has more than one count but fewer than ten. V gene TRBV12-3 or TRBV12-4 combines with J gene TRBJ2-1; D remains ambiguous. The CDR3 runs to 15 residues. V dropped 5 bases and J dropped 5 bases, with 16 bases sitting between them. CDR3 amino acids: CASSPRPNHDNEQFF. Written as DNA, the CDR3 is TGTGCCAGCAGTCCTCGCCCCAACCACGACAATGAGCAGTTCTTC.

J is TRBJ2-5 and V is TRBV27, with D unclear. Germline V gene data show CDR1 as MNHEY and CDR2 as SMNVEV (reference sequence). Trimming pared 4 bases from V and 0 bases from J, leaving 6 bases between. The CDR3 totals 13 residues. The CDR3 is CASSSLDQETQYF. For the CDR3, the DNA is TGTGCCAGCAGTTCATTAGACCAAGAGACCCAGTACTTC.

This clonotype was counted many times. The rearrangement uses TRBV5-6 and TRBJ1-1; a weak D match, TRBD1 (5 bases). CDR1 and CDR2 (germline): SGHDT, YYEEEE. Trimming took 0 bases from V and 4 from J, leaving 10 bases between them. The CDR3 consists of 14 residues. The CDR3 sequence is CASSLVRVATEAFF. CDR3 sequence (DNA): TGTGCCAGCAGCTTGGTCAGGGTGGCCACTGAAGCTTTCTTT.

This clonotype was recorded at least ten times. The J gene is TRBJ2-2, the V gene TRBV5-6; D unclear. The V end was cut by 0 bases, the J end by 1 base, with 4 bases between. From germline, CDR1 is SGHDT and CDR2 YYEEEE. The CDR3 runs to 14 residues. CDR3 sequence: CASSLARNTGELFF. CDR3 nucleotides: TGTGCCAGCAGCTTGGCCCGGAACACCGGGGAGCTGTTTTTT.

This clonotype was detected only once. With a much larger clone just one base away, this may be a read error. This chain joins TRBV2 and TRBJ2-3; the match to TRBD2 covers 7 bases. Trimming at V came to 7 bases and at J to 5 bases, leaving 6 bases not matched to a gene. The CDR3 runs 13 residues. The germline V gene encodes CDR1 SNHLY and CDR2 FYNNEI. The CDR3 bases are TGTGCCAGCACGCGGGAGTGGATAGATACGCAGTATTTT. It yields the protein CASTREWIDTQYF.

Sample share makes this clonotype medium-sized. This sequence joins TRBV29-1 and TRBJ2-3, with TRBD2 matching over 7 bases. The V gene's germline CDR1 is SQVTM and CDR2 ANQGSEA. V lost 5 bases to trimming and J lost 2 bases; unmatched junction nucleotides: 7. CDR3 length: 14 amino acids. The DNA for the CDR3 is TGCAGCGTTCTGGGTGCGGGGGTCACAGATACGCAGTATTTT. Amino acid sequence: CSVLGAGVTDTQYF.

In this sample, this clonotype turned up a few times. The chain couples TRBV6-2 or TRBV6-3 to TRBJ2-7, with 12 bases lining up with TRBD2. The V gene's germline CDR1 is MNHEY and CDR2 SVGEGT. CDR3 size: 15 residues. V lost 5 bases and J lost 2; bases outside the gene matches: 4. DNA for the CDR3: TGTGCCAGCAGTCAACTAGCGGGGGGCCCCTACGAGCAGTACTTC. It yields the protein CASSQLAGGPYEQYF.

This clonotype was observed at least ten times. This chain links TRBV5-1 with TRBJ2-1, with 13 bases matching TRBD2. Trimming removed 3 bases from V and 4 bases from J; junction bases left unmatched: 7. This CDR3 is 17 amino acids long. From germline, CDR1 is SGHRS and CDR2 YFSETQ. CDR3 bases: TGCGCCAGCAGCTCCATCGGACTAGCGGGAGATTACAATGAGCAGTTCTTC. This sequence encodes CASSSIGLAGDYNEQFF.

This chain uses TRBV12-3 or TRBV12-4 with TRBJ2-7, with 7 bases aligning to TRBD2. The V and J ends lost 4 bases and 3 bases, in that order; junction bases with no gene match: 9. This CDR3 contains 15 residues. Written as DNA, the CDR3 is TGTGCCAGCAGTTCCGGGGGGTCTCTTCACTACGAGCAGTACTTC. As protein: CASSSGGSLHYEQYF.

In its sample, this clonotype is medium-sized. The chain links TRBV5-1 to TRBJ2-1, with D unresolved. V lost 0 bases to trimming and J lost 7 bases, with 8 bases between them. Germline V gives CDR1 SGHRS, CDR2 YFSETQ. CDR3 length equals 13 residues. The CDR3 region is CASSLGRRNEQFF. The CDR3 coding sequence is TGCGCCAGCAGCTTGGGGCGACGTAATGAGCAGTTCTTC.

Only a few counts were recorded for this clonotype. The chain has TRBV27 and TRBJ1-2, with D possibly being TRBD1 (6 bases). The CDR3 runs 14 residues. Trimming shortened V by 5 bases and J by 8 bases, and 18 bases separated the two germline ends. Germline V CDR1 and CDR2: MNHEY, SMNVEV (reference sequence). The CDR3 spells CASSITTGTGGYTF. The CDR3 bases are TGTGCCAGCAGTATCACGACAGGAACCGGAGGCTACACCTTC.

This clonotype ranks as large. The V gene is TRBV29-1, the J gene TRBJ2-3; D might be TRBD2 (7 bases). The CDR3 loop spans 16 amino acids. V lost 0 bases and J lost 1, with 14 bases in between. Germline V CDR1 and CDR2: SQVTM, ANQGSEA. CDR3 in amino acids: CSVEDGGGHRTDTQYF. The CDR3 coding sequence is TGCAGCGTTGAAGATGGGGGGGGCCACCGCACAGATACGCAGTATTTT.

This clonotype is labeled as medium-sized. The chain couples TRBV20-1 to TRBJ2-7; D possibly corresponds to TRBD2 (6 bases). Between the trimmed V and J ends, which lost 2 bases and 6 bases, there was a span of 8 bases. CDR1 is DFQATT and CDR2 is SNEGSKA in the germline V gene (reference sequence). The CDR3 covers 11 residues. The CDR3 region is CSARSGVEQYF. CDR3 DNA: TGCAGTGCTAGATCGGGGGTCGAGCAGTACTTC.

As regards this clonotype: An end of the junction differs from the germline gene, which may be a read error. The rearrangement links TRBV7-4 to TRBJ2-7; TRBD1 aligns across 7 bases. Looked up from germline, CDR1 is SGHVT and CDR2 is SQSDAQ. CDR3 length: 12 amino acids. In nucleotides, the CDR3 is TGTGCAAGCAGCCCCGACAGGGAAGAACAGTACTTC. Translated: CASSPDREEQYF.

In its sample, this clonotype is medium-sized. J is TRBJ2-5 and V is TRBV14; D is unresolved. Looked up from germline, CDR1 is SGHDN and CDR2 is FVKESK. The CDR3 length is 14 residues. V was trimmed by 4 bases and J by 5 bases, leaving 14 bases between them. The CDR3 coding sequence is TGTGCCAGCAGCCGGTCTGTGTGGCCGGAGACCCAGTACTTC. This gives the protein CASSRSVWPETQYF.